This T cell receptor beta chain was found in a study of neurological immune-mediated disorders. This clonotype was counted many times. Its antigen remains unidentified. Documented time point: technical triplicate 1. The unsorted libraries were prepared from 2 million PBMCs (stored at -80 C). Study-wide points: The most TCR clonal expansion was seen in HTLV-1-associated myelopathy, and the least was seen in multiple sclerosis, which fell below healthy controls. No expanded-clone CDR3 amino acid sequence recurred across subjects, suggesting private TCR-beta repertoires.

Trimming shortened V by 2 bases and J by 0 bases, and 2 bases separated the two germline ends. CDR1 and CDR2 from the germline V gene are MNHEY and SVGEGT. CDR3 length equals 13 residues. 5'RACE with 10-nucleotide random UMIs produced the cDNA. From the 5' RACE reads, TCRdb called clonotypes with MiXCR, one entry per CDR3 protein. The sample has 30,000 to 40,000 distinct CDR3 sequences, around 10% seen once. This chain links TRBV6-2 or TRBV6-3 with TRBJ2-4; D gene uncertain. The sequenced sample consisted of PBMCs. This sequence was found in a man in his sixties with HTLV-1-associated myelopathy (HAM/TSP). The CDR3 DNA is TGTGCCAGCAGTTACCTAGCCAAAAACATTCAGTACTTC. Its protein product is CASSYLAKNIQYF.